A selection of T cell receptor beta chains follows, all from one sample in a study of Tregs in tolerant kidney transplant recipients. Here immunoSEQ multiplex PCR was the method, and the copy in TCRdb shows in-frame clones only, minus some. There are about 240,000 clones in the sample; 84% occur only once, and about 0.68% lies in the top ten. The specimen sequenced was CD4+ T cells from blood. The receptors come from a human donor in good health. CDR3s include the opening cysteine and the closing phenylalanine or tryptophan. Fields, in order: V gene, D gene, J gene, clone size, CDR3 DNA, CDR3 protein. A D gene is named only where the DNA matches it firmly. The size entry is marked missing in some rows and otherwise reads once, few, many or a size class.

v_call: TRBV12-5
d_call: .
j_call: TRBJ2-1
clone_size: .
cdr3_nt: TGTGCTAGTGCCACTGGGCGGTACAGGGGGGGCAATGAGCAGTTCTTC
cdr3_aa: CASATGRYRGGNEQFF

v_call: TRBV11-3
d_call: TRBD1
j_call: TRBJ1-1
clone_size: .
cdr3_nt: TGTGCCAGCAGCTTAGAGGGACAGGGTGAAGCTTTCTTT
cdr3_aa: CASSLEGQGEAFF

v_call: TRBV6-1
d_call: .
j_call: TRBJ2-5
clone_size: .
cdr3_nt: TGTGCCAGCAGTGAGAGTTCACCGACGTATGAGACCCAGTACTTC
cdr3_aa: CASSESSPTYETQYF

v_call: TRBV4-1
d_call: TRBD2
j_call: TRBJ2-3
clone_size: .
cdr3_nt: TGCGCCAGCAGCCGTGAAGCGGGAGGCAAAGATACGCAGTATTTT
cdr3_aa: CASSREAGGKDTQYF

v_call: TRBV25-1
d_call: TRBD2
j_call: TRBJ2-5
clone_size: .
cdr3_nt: TGTGCCAGCAGTGACCGGGGGACTAGCCTGGGAGAGACCCAGTACTTC
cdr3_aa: CASSDRGTSLGETQYF

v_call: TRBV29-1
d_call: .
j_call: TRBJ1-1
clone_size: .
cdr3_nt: TGCAGCGTCCCGGGACAAAAAAACACTGAAGCTTTCTTT
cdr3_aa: CSVPGQKNTEAFF

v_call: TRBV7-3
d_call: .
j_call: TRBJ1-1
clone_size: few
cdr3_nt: TGTGCCAGCAGCTTAACCGTGTCTGAAGCTTTCTTT
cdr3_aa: CASSLTVSEAFF

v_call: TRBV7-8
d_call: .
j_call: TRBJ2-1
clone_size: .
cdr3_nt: TGTGCCAGCAGCTTAGCTGGTCTTAGGACGCCCTACAATGAGCAGTTCTTC
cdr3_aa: CASSLAGLRTPYNEQFF

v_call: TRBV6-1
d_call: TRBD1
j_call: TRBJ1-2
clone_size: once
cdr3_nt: TGTGCCAGCAGTGGCAGGGGGGAGGATGGCTACACCTTC
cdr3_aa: CASSGRGEDGYTF

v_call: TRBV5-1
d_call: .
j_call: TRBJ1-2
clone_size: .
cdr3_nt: TGCGCCAGCAGCTTACAGGGTAGCCATGGCTACACCTTC
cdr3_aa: CASSLQGSHGYTF

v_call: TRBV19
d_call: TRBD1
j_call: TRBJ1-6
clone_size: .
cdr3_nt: TGTGCCATTGGGACAGGGGGCAGAAATTCACCCCTCCACTTT
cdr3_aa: CAIGTGGRNSPLHF

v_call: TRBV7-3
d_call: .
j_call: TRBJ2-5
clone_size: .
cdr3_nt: TGTGCCAGCAGGCAGACAGGAGCTCTACAAGAGACCCAGTACTTC
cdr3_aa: CASRQTGALQETQYF

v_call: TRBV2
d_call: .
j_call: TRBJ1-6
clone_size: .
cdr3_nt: .
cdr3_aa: CASSTSWGLRNSPLHF

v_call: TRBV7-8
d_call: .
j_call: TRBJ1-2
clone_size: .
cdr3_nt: TGTGCCAGCAGCTTAAGGGCCTCCAGGGTCGGGTATGGCTACACCTTC
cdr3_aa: CASSLRASRVGYGYTF

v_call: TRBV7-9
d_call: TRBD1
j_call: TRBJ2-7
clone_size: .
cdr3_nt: TGTGCCAGCAGCAAAGCCGGGACAGGGTACGAGCAGTACTTC
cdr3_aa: CASSKAGTGYEQYF

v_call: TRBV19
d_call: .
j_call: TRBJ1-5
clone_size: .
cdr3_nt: TGTGCCAGCACTCCGGGGGTTCGTCAGCCCCAGCATTTT
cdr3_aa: CASTPGVRQPQHF

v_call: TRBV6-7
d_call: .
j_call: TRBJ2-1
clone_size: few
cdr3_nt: TGTGCCAGCAGTTACCACTCCTACAATGAGCAGTTCTTC
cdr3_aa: CASSYHSYNEQFF

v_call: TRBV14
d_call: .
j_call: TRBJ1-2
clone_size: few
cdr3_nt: TGTGCCAGCAGCCAAGAATTCCCTGTGACAGCTTATGGCTACACCTTC
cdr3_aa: CASSQEFPVTAYGYTF

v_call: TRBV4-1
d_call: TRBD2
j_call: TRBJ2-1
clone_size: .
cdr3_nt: TGCGCCAGCAGCCCCCAGCGGGGCGACAATGAGCAGTTCTTC
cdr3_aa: CASSPQRGDNEQFF

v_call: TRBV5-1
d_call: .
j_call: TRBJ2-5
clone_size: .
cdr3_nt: TGCGCCAGCAGAGCCCAGGGCGCCCAAGAGACCCAGTACTTC
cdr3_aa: CASRAQGAQETQYF

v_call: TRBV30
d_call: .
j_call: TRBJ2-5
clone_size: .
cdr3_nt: TGTGCCTGGAGTTTTATCCAAGAGACCCAGTACTTC
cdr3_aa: CAWSFIQETQYF

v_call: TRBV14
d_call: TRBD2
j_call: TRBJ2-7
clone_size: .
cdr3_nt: TGTGCCAGCAGCCCGGGAAATCTAGCGGGAGCGGACCACGAGCAGTACTTC
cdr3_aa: CASSPGNLAGADHEQYF

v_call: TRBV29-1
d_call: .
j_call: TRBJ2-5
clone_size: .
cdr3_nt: TGCAGCGTTGATGGAGGGATCCTGAAAGAGACCCAGTACTTC
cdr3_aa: CSVDGGILKETQYF

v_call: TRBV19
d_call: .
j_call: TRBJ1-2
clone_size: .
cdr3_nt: TGTGCCAGTAGCATACTCCAGGCTACTGGCTACACCTTC
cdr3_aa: CASSILQATGYTF

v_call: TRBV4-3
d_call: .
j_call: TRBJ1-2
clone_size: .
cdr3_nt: TGCGCCAGCAGCCTACAAGACGTTAACTATGGCTACACCTTC
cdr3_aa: CASSLQDVNYGYTF

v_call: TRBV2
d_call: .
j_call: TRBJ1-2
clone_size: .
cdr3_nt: TGTGCCAGCAGTACAGGGATGCTAGGCTACACCTTC
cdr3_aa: CASSTGMLGYTF

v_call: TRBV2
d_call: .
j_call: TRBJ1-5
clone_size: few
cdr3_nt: TGTGCCAGCAGTGAAACCAGCTTGGATCAGCCCCAGCATTTT
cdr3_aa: CASSETSLDQPQHF